The 19 T cell receptor beta chains in this list originate from one sample, sequenced in a study of identical twins. TCRdb reprocessed the 5' RACE reads with MiXCR, giving one entry per CDR3 protein. The sample contains under 800,000 distinct CDR3 sequences, approximately 21% of which appear only once. The same sample was also studied in work on T cells expressing NK-cell markers.

The material sequenced was PBMCs. The origin of the receptors is a woman aged 18-29 years in good health.

This clonotype was seen once. The genes are TRBV3-1 and TRBJ1-1; 10 bases map to TRBD1. CDR1 and CDR2 (germline): LGHDT, YNNKEL (reference sequence). The V and J ends lost 4 bases and 4 bases, in that order; junction bases with no gene match: 9. This CDR3 has 16 residues. CDR3 region: CASSPWTGGRGTEAFF. As DNA, the CDR3 is TGTGCCAGCAGCCCCTGGACAGGGGGGAGAGGCACTGAAGCTTTCTTT.

This clonotype has a handful of counts. The chain uses TRBV12-3 or TRBV12-4 and TRBJ2-2, with a possible D match to TRBD1 (6 bases). There are 14 residues in the CDR3. With 6 bases removed from V and 9 bases from J, the gap between germline ends came to 17 bases. The CDR3, as DNA: TGTGCCAGCAGCCGCACAGGGATCAGCAGGGAGCTGTTTTTT. Residues: CASSRTGISRELFF.

This chain links TRBV20-1 with TRBJ2-7, with 7 bases aligning to TRBD2. The germline V gene encodes CDR1 DFQATT and CDR2 SNEGSKA (reference sequence). This CDR3 is built from 13 residues. Unmatched junction bases numbered 8, after V lost 6 bases and J lost 3 bases. CDR3 protein: CSAIETSSYEQYF. CDR3 DNA sequence: TGCAGTGCGATCGAGACTAGCAGCTACGAGCAGTACTTC.

In this sample, this clonotype turned up a few times. A junction boundary mismatches the germline segment, possibly from a read error. The chain couples TRBV12-3 or TRBV12-4 to TRBJ2-7; tentative D call: TRBD2 (6 bases). The CDR3 sequence is 13 residues long. CDR3 sequence: CASTLAESYEQYF. The CDR3 nucleotides are TGTGCCAGCACTTTAGCGGAGAGCTACGAGCAGTACTTC.

The V call is TRBV20-1, the J call TRBJ2-3, with 9 bases matching TRBD2. Germline lookup yields CDR1 DFQATT and CDR2 SNEGSKA (reference sequence). The V and J ends lost 6 bases and 0 bases, in that order; junction bases with no gene match: 7. The CDR3 has 15 residues. CDR3 sequence reads: CSARPSGVSTDTQYF. CDR3 nucleotide sequence: TGCAGTGCCAGACCTAGCGGGGTTAGCACAGATACGCAGTATTTT.

This clonotype was picked up many times. The chain carries TRBV6-2 or TRBV6-3 and TRBJ1-5; D remains unclear. Trimming left V 3 bases short and J 2 bases short, with 11 bases between. Germline CDR1 is MNHEY and CDR2 is SVGEGT. There are 15 residues in the CDR3. CDR3 residues: CASSYMRDGNQPQHF. The DNA for the CDR3 is TGTGCCAGCAGTTATATGCGGGATGGCAATCAGCCCCAGCATTTT.

In this sample, this clonotype turned up a few times. The chain joins TRBV20-1 to TRBJ2-1; possibly TRBD2 for D (6 bases). Germline-derived CDR1 and CDR2 are DFQATT and SNEGSKA (reference sequence). Trimming removed 6 bases at V and 3 bases at J, with 21 bases between. The CDR3 is made up of 16 amino acids. The CDR3 coding sequence is TGCAGTGCCACAACGGCCGGGAGCAAGCACTACAATGAGCAGTTCTTC. This codes for CSATTAGSKHYNEQFF.

The table lists this clonotype with a few counts. This chain uses TRBV5-6 with TRBJ2-1; a weak D match, TRBD1 (6 bases). V lost 4 bases and J 6 bases, leaving 11 bases between the germline ends. Germline CDR1 reads SGHDT; CDR2 reads YYEEEE. This CDR3 has 13 residues. CDR3 DNA sequence: TGTGCCAGCAGCCCAGGGGCTAGCAATGAGCAGTTCTTC. Protein product: CASSPGASNEQFF.

This clonotype was counted only a few times. This rearrangement joins TRBV20-1 to TRBJ2-7; 13 bases are shared with TRBD2. The length of the CDR3 is 15 residues. J was trimmed by 0 bases and V by 5 bases; bases with no gene match: 4. The germline V gene encodes CDR1 DFQATT and CDR2 SNEGSKA (reference sequence). CDR3 DNA sequence: TGCAGTGCTCCAAGGACTAGCGGGAGCTCCTACGAGCAGTACTTC. Its translation is CSAPRTSGSSYEQYF.

CDR3 residues: CSASWDRGPSTSYEQYF. In nucleotides, the CDR3 is TGCAGTGCCAGTTGGGACAGGGGCCCAAGCACCTCCTACGAGCAGTACTTC. The chain employs TRBV20-1 and TRBJ2-7; TRBD1 aligns across 10 bases. The CDR3 extends over 17 amino acids. The V and J ends lost 6 bases and 0 bases, in that order; junction bases with no gene match: 14. Germline loops: CDR1 DFQATT, CDR2 SNEGSKA (reference sequence).

This chain uses TRBV7-8 with TRBJ2-3; TRBD2 matches 7 bases. The V and J ends lost 5 bases and 6 bases, in that order; junction bases with no gene match: 5. The CDR3 spans 13 residues. Germline V gene data show CDR1 as SGHVS and CDR2 as FQNEAQ. This CDR3 is CASSRTRGDTQYF. DNA for the CDR3: TGTGCCAGCAGCAGGACTAGAGGCGATACGCAGTATTTT.

Only one count was recorded for this clonotype. The V and J genes are TRBV5-1 and TRBJ2-7; perhaps TRBD2 as D (6 bases). This CDR3 comprises 15 residues. V was cut by 5 bases and J by 3 bases, with 18 bases left in between. Germline CDR1 SGHRS, CDR2 YFSETQ. The CDR3 region has the DNA TGCGCCAGCAGTTCGAGGGACTTTGCCGTCTACGAGCAGTACTTC. Translation: CASSSRDFAVYEQYF. The full variable domain, rest sourced from reference TRBV5-1 and TRBJ2-7, is KAGVTQTPRYLIKTRGQQVTLSCSPISGHRSVSWYQQTPGQGLQFLFEYFSETQRNKGNFPGRFSGRQFSNSRSEMNVSTLELGDSALYLCASSSRDFAVYEQYFGPGTRLTVT.

The chain is built from TRBV18 and TRBJ2-1; 8 bases align to TRBD1. The V and J ends lost 3 bases and 2 bases, in that order; junction bases with no gene match: 3. The CDR3 length is 15 residues. Germline loops: CDR1 KGHSH, CDR2 LQKENI. CDR3 amino acids: CASSPGDRTYNEQFF. The CDR3 bases are TGTGCCAGCTCACCGGGGGACAGGACCTACAATGAGCAGTTCTTC. Supplemented by reference TRBV18 and TRBJ2-1, the full variable domain reads NAGVMQNPRHLVRRRGQEARLRCSPMKGHSHVYWYRQLPEEGLKFMVYLQKENIIDESGMPKERFSAEFPKEGPSILRIQQVVRGDSAAYFCASSPGDRTYNEQFFGPGTRLTVL.

This clonotype was picked up many times. The chain uses TRBV5-6 and TRBJ2-1, with a possible D match to TRBD1 (5 bases). Germline V gives CDR1 SGHDT, CDR2 YYEEEE. V was shortened by 4 bases and J by 5 bases, with 13 bases between the two germline ends. The CDR3 sequence is 14 residues long. The CDR3 nucleotides are TGTGCCAGCAGCCCCGTTGGGGCTGACAATGAGCAGTTCTTC. Protein: CASSPVGADNEQFF.

This clonotype was seen a handful of times. The genes are TRBV6-6 and TRBJ2-4; 11 nucleotides agree with TRBD2. Trimming removed 2 bases from V and 2 bases from J; junction bases left unmatched: 8. CDR1 is MNHNY and CDR2 is SVGAGI in the germline V gene (reference sequence). This CDR3 is built from 18 residues. The CDR3 reads CASSYVLAGAGTKNIQYF. DNA of the CDR3: TGTGCCAGCAGTTACGTACTAGCGGGGGCCGGGACCAAAAACATTCAGTACTTC.

The V call is TRBV5-1, the J call TRBJ2-7; TRBD1 aligns across 9 bases. The germline CDR1 and CDR2 sequences are SGHRS and YFSETQ. The J segment lost 3 bases and the V segment lost 7 bases, leaving 8 bases of the junction unmatched. CDR3 size: 14 residues. The CDR3 loop is CASWRGTGFYEQYF. DNA for the CDR3: TGCGCCAGCTGGAGAGGGACAGGGTTCTACGAGCAGTACTTC. The full variable domain, with the rest looked up from reference TRBV5-1 and TRBJ2-7, is KAGVTQTPRYLIKTRGQQVTLSCSPISGHRSVSWYQQTPGQGLQFLFEYFSETQRNKGNFPGRFSGRQFSNSRSEMNVSTLELGDSALYLCASWRGTGFYEQYFGPGTRLTVT.

The chain carries TRBV5-1 and TRBJ2-1, with TRBD1 matching over 9 bases. Germline CDR1 reads SGHRS; CDR2 reads YFSETQ. V was clipped by 1 base and J by 10 bases; unmatched bases: 18. There are 18 residues in the CDR3. In nucleotides, the CDR3 is TGCGCCAGCAGCTTGCGACAGGGGGGTGAGGGCGCCCTGTCCGAGCAGTTCTTC. Translated: CASSLRQGGEGALSEQFF.

This clonotype showed up just a few times. This chain uses TRBV10-3 with TRBJ2-7; tentatively, D is TRBD1 or TRBD2 (6 bases each). Deletions cut 8 bases from V and 4 bases from J, with 15 bases between. The CDR3 is 13 residues long. Germline V gene lookup returns CDR1 ENHRY and CDR2 SYGVKD. In nucleotides, the CDR3 is TGTGCCATCCGTGGCGGGACACCTTACGAGCAGTACTTC. Translation gives CAIRGGTPYEQYF.

V is TRBV9 and J is TRBJ2-7, with a possible D match to TRBD2 (6 bases). The length of the CDR3 is 15 residues. Germline CDR1 SGDLS, CDR2 YYNGEE. V was trimmed by 1 base and J by 6 bases, leaving 17 bases between them. CDR3 coding DNA: TGTGCCAGCAGCGTAACCGGCAGGGTGGGGGGCGAGCAGTACTTC. Translating it yields CASSVTGRVGGEQYF.